What follows are 17 T cell receptor beta chains derived from one specimen sequenced in a study of blood T cell repertoires in COVID-19. Here immunoSEQ multiplex PCR was the method, and the copy in TCRdb shows in-frame clones only, minus some. The sample lists roughly 35,000 clones; less than 85% were seen once. The specimen sequenced was peripheral blood. These receptors were collected from a human donor with acute or convalescent COVID-19. The donor label of this sample is uncertain.

This clone occurred once. The chain uses TRBV6-6 and TRBJ2-7, with TRBD1 as a possible D gene (5 bases). This CDR3 spans 15 amino acids. Germline CDR1 and CDR2: MNHNY and SVGAGI (reference sequence). V lost 8 bases and J 3 bases, leaving 20 bases between the germline ends. The CDR3 is CASATRSQAHYEQYF. The DNA for the CDR3 is TGTGCCAGCGCCACCCGATCACAGGCCCACTACGAGCAGTACTTC.

The CDR3 DNA follows: TGTGCCAGTAGTATCGCGGGGGGGTCGGGCAATGAGCAGTTCTTC. It yields the protein CASSIAGGSGNEQFF. The chain couples TRBV19 to TRBJ2-1; 9 nucleotides agree with TRBD2. The CDR3 has 15 residues. The germline CDR1 and CDR2 sequences are LNHDA and SQIVND (reference sequence). Germline trimming cut 3 bases from V and 6 bases from J; bases unmatched to any gene: 6.

This sequence joins TRBV7-2 and TRBJ2-3; 11 bases are a match to TRBD2. CDR3 size: 15 residues. The V gene's germline CDR1 is SGHTA and CDR2 FQGNSA. Losses at the gene ends were 4 bases for V and 6 bases for J; bases not matched to a gene: 6. CDR3 region: CASSYVASGGDTQYF. Here the CDR3 DNA reads TGTGCCAGCAGCTATGTGGCTAGCGGGGGGGATACGCAGTATTTT.

The chain carries TRBV25-1 and TRBJ1-2, with D unresolved. Germline CDR1 is MGHDK and CDR2 is SYGVNS. The CDR3 runs to 13 residues. Trimming took off 4 bases at V and 2 bases at J, with 8 bases between the two ends. CDR3 amino acids: CASSVAGNYGYTF. The CDR3 DNA reads TGTGCCAGCAGTGTTGCCGGGAACTATGGCTACACCTTC.

The gene calls are TRBV6-6 and TRBJ2-5; the match to TRBD2 covers 8 bases. Germline values: CDR1 MNHNY, CDR2 SVGAGI (reference sequence). The ends lost 8 bases at V and 1 base at J; junction bases unmatched: 3. This CDR3 is built from 13 residues. CDR3 residues: CASSGGGQETQYF. As DNA, the CDR3 is TGTGCCAGCTCGGGGGGGGGCCAAGAGACCCAGTACTTC.

J is TRBJ1-1 and V is TRBV19, with D unclear. The germline V and J ends were trimmed by 5 bases and 3 bases, with 16 bases remaining between them. The CDR3 has 15 residues. Looked up from germline, CDR1 is LNHDA and CDR2 is SQIVND (reference sequence). Here the CDR3 DNA reads TGTGCCAGTAGTTATACCGGGCGGAGGGACACTGAAGCTTTCTTT. Translation gives CASSYTGRRDTEAFF.

This clone was detected once. V is TRBV7-2 and J is TRBJ1-1; 8 bases agree with TRBD1. This CDR3 spans 14 amino acids. Germline CDR1 SGHTA, CDR2 FQGNSA. V trimming: 5 bases; J trimming: 3 bases; junction bases outside the gene matches: 5. CDR3 sequence reads: CASSIQGGDTEAFF. For the CDR3, the DNA is TGTGCCAGCAGCATACAGGGGGGGGACACTGAAGCTTTCTTT.

This clone was counted only a few times. The chain is built from TRBV12-2 and TRBJ2-7; the table gives TRBD2 as D, unverified against the DNA. TRBV12-2 is tagged as a pseudogene. This CDR3 has 17 residues. The CDR3 region is CASRLAGSGRITYEQYF. The CDR3 nucleotides are TGTGCAAGTCGCTTAGCGGGGAGCGGGAGGATCACCTACGAGCAGTACTTC.

With respect to this clone: In the same sample, other DNA sequences code for this CDR3. V usage is TRBV7-2 and J usage is TRBJ2-3; no firm D call. Germline V lookup: CDR1 SGHTA, CDR2 FQGNSA. This CDR3 has 12 amino acids. With 6 bases removed from V and 2 bases from J, the gap between germline ends came to 6 bases. The CDR3 DNA is TGTGCCAGCAGTTCCTACACAGATACGCAGTATTTT. This sequence encodes CASSSYTDTQYF.

This chain links TRBV10-3 with TRBJ1-1; D ambiguous. Germline CDR1 and CDR2: ENHRY and SYGVKD. Trimming took off 2 bases at V and 1 base at J, with 14 bases between the two ends. CDR3 size: 16 residues. The chain's CDR3 is CAISEAAVTRNTEAFF. CDR3 coding DNA: TGTGCCATCAGTGAGGCGGCGGTCACAAGGAACACTGAAGCTTTCTTT.

The V call is TRBV24-1, the J call TRBJ1-1; D may be TRBD1 (5 bases). Germline CDR1 is KGHDR and CDR2 is SFDVKD. V was trimmed by 4 bases and J by 4 bases, leaving 12 bases between them. The CDR3 contains 14 residues. Here the CDR3 DNA reads TGTGCCACCAGTGACCCCCGACAGACCACTGAAGCTTTCTTT. Its translation is CATSDPRQTTEAFF.

V is TRBV7-3 and J is TRBJ1-6; 7 positions match TRBD1. J was trimmed by 7 bases and V by 5 bases; bases with no gene match: 5. CDR3 size: 14 residues. Germline CDR1 is SGHTA and CDR2 is FQGTGA. CDR3 in DNA: TGTGCCAGCAGCCCTACAGGGGTCAATTCACCCCTCCACTTT. Its translation is CASSPTGVNSPLHF.

This chain links TRBV19 with TRBJ1-2; 9 nucleotides align to TRBD1. Germline values: CDR1 LNHDA, CDR2 SQIVND (reference sequence). J lost 4 bases, V lost 0 bases, and 6 bases had no gene match. CDR3 length: 16 residues. CDR3 nucleotide sequence: TGTGCCAGTAGTATAGAATACAGGGGGCAGGGCTATGGCTACACCTTC. It specifies CASSIEYRGQGYGYTF.

The chain is built from TRBV5-1 and TRBJ1-1, with TRBD1 matching 9 bases. Trimming took 2 bases from V and 0 from J; bases not matched to a gene: 5. This CDR3 spans 16 amino acids. Germline V gene data show CDR1 as SGHRS and CDR2 as YFSETQ. The CDR3 region is CASSLLTGGVNTEAFF. The CDR3 nucleotides read TGCGCCAGCAGCTTACTGACAGGGGGAGTGAACACTGAAGCTTTCTTT.

V is TRBV3-1 (or the pseudogene TRBV3-2) and J is TRBJ2-7; possible D gene TRBD2, 5 bases. The CDR3 length is 15 residues. V lost 0 bases to trimming and J lost 6 bases, with 15 bases between them. CDR1 LGHDT and CDR2 YNNKEL come from the germline V gene (reference sequence). For the CDR3, the DNA is TGTGCCAGCAGCCAAGATTTATCTCTTGCGGGCGAGCAGTACTTC. This sequence encodes CASSQDLSLAGEQYF.

This chain links TRBV6-1 with TRBJ1-4; D not resolved. The germline V gene has CDR1 MNHNS and CDR2 SASEGT. V gave up 3 bases and J gave up 0 bases, with 11 bases separating them. This CDR3 has 16 amino acids. CDR3 bases: TGTGCCAGCAGTGACCCCGGGGTTGCAACTAATGAAAAACTGTTTTTT. It encodes CASSDPGVATNEKLFF.

The rearrangement uses TRBV2 and TRBJ1-3; D might be TRBD1 (5 bases). The germline V gene encodes CDR1 SNHLY and CDR2 FYNNEI. Deletions cut 7 bases from V and 2 bases from J, with 9 bases between. The CDR3 spans 13 residues. CDR3 coding DNA: TGTGCCAGCAACCGCAGGGCTGGAAACACCATATATTTT. It translates to CASNRRAGNTIYF.